This entry lists 12 T cell receptor beta chains sequenced from one sample in a study of blood T cell repertoires in COVID-19. Sequencing used immunoSEQ multiplex PCR; TCRdb keeps in-frame clones, though not all of them. The sample has 150,000 to 200,000 clones, roughly 85% seen once. Sequencing input: PBMCs or T cells enriched from blood (not recorded which). The receptors stem from a man aged 40-49 years who had recovered from COVID-19.

CDR3 bases: TGTGCCAGCAGCTCTGTGATGGGCCAAAACAATGAGCAGTTCTTC. Its translation is CASSSVMGQNNEQFF. V and J are TRBV9 and TRBJ2-1; no clear D. V gave up 4 bases and J gave up 5 bases, with 16 bases separating them. Germline V gene sequence: CDR1 SGDLS, CDR2 YYNGEE. The CDR3 spans 15 residues.

The V gene is TRBV5-1, the J gene TRBJ2-3; 10 nucleotides match TRBD1. Germline V gene sequence: CDR1 SGHRS, CDR2 YFSETQ. The CDR3 has 16 amino acids. V was clipped by 0 bases and J by 1 base; unmatched bases: 2. The CDR3 nucleotides are TGCGCCAGCAGCTTGGGACAGGGGGCCGGCACAGATACGCAGTATTTT. This gives the protein CASSLGQGAGTDTQYF.

The chain uses TRBV12-3 or TRBV12-4 and TRBJ1-1; 7 positions match TRBD1. The V segment lost 3 bases and the J segment 3 bases; nucleotides outside the gene matches: 1. The CDR3 is made up of 13 amino acids. This CDR3 is CASSFQGDTEAFF. The CDR3 bases are TGTGCCAGCAGTTTTCAGGGGGACACTGAAGCTTTCTTT.

The chain is built from TRBV28 and TRBJ1-2; D is possibly TRBD1 (5 bases). The CDR3 contains 12 residues. CDR1 and CDR2 (germline): MDHEN, SYDVKM. V was cut by 10 bases and J by 12 bases, with 21 bases left in between. DNA for the CDR3: TGTGCCACCTCTCTCCTGGGGCAAGAAGACACCTTC. This sequence encodes CATSLLGQEDTF.

The chain has TRBV19 and TRBJ1-2, with 9 bases lining up with TRBD1. This CDR3 has 14 residues. CDR1 and CDR2 (germline): LNHDA, SQIVND (reference sequence). V shed 3 bases and J 8 bases; nucleotides not matched to a gene: 7. The CDR3 nucleotides read TGTGCCAGTAGTATGGGGACAGGGTTTCGCGGCTACACCTTC. Translation: CASSMGTGFRGYTF. Drawing the rest from reference TRBV19 and TRBJ1-2, the complete variable domain is DGGITQSPKYLFRKEGQNVTLSCEQNLNHDAMYWYRQDPGQGLRLIYYSQIVNDFQKGDIAEGYSVSREKKESFPLTVTSAQKNPTAFYLCASSMGTGFRGYTFGSGTRLTVV.

The chain uses TRBV28 and TRBJ1-5, with 7 bases matching TRBD1. Germline V lookup: CDR1 MDHEN, CDR2 SYDVKM. The CDR3 runs 12 residues. V was pared by 6 bases and J by 7 bases, with 3 bases of the junction left unmatched. The DNA of the CDR3 is TGTGCCAGCAGGACAGGGACCCAGCCCCAGCATTTT. Translating it yields CASRTGTQPQHF.

This clone was detected once. The chain has TRBV5-4 and TRBJ1-1, with 10 positions matching TRBD1. After removal of 4 bases from V and 8 bases from J, the junction contained 5 bases not matched to a gene. The CDR3 is 13 residues long. Germline CDR1 SGHNT, CDR2 YYREEE (reference sequence). Written as DNA, the CDR3 is TGTGCCAGCAGCCTTGGGACAGGGGACGAAGCTTTCTTT. As protein: CASSLGTGDEAFF.

The chain carries TRBV4-1 and TRBJ1-1, with TRBD1 matching over 11 bases. The CDR3 runs 15 residues. Germline CDR1 reads MGHRA; CDR2 reads YSYEKL. Losses at the gene ends were 6 bases for V and 1 base for J; bases not matched to a gene: 4. CDR3 amino acids: CASSWDRGTNTEAFF. The DNA for the CDR3 is TGCGCCAGCAGTTGGGACAGGGGGACGAACACTGAAGCTTTCTTT.

In nucleotides, the CDR3 is TGTGCCAGCAGCGTGGGGCAGGGTAACTTAGCTAACTATGGCTACACCTTC. Translating gives CASSVGQGNLANYGYTF. The gene calls are TRBV9 and TRBJ1-2; D may be TRBD1 (5 bases). V was shortened by 2 bases and J by 0 bases, with 17 bases between the two germline ends. Germline values: CDR1 SGDLS, CDR2 YYNGEE. The CDR3 extends over 17 amino acids.

V gene TRBV5-8 combines with J gene TRBJ2-5; no clear D gene. V was cut by 4 bases and J by 5 bases, with 12 bases left in between. The CDR3 totals 13 residues. The germline CDR1 and CDR2 sequences are SGHTS and YDEGEE. The CDR3 protein is CASSKSQRETQYF. DNA for the CDR3: TGTGCCAGCAGCAAATCCCAGAGGGAGACCCAGTACTTC.

The gene calls are TRBV18 and TRBJ1-5; 10 positions match TRBD1. Germline V gene data show CDR1 as KGHSH and CDR2 as LQKENI. This CDR3 comprises 15 residues. After removal of 3 bases from V and 6 bases from J, the junction contained 5 bases not matched to a gene. The CDR3 sequence is CASSPGQGGFQPQHF. DNA of the CDR3: TGTGCCAGCTCACCCGGACAGGGGGGATTTCAGCCCCAGCATTTT.

This chain links TRBV11-3 with TRBJ1-3, with D possibly TRBD1 on 5 matching bases. The CDR3 is 14 residues long. V gave up 8 bases and J gave up 0 bases, with 11 bases separating them. Looked up from germline, CDR1 is SGHNT and CDR2 is YENEEA. CDR3 coding DNA: TGTGCCAGCGGAAAACAGGACTCTGGAAACACCATATATTTT. Translated: CASGKQDSGNTIYF.